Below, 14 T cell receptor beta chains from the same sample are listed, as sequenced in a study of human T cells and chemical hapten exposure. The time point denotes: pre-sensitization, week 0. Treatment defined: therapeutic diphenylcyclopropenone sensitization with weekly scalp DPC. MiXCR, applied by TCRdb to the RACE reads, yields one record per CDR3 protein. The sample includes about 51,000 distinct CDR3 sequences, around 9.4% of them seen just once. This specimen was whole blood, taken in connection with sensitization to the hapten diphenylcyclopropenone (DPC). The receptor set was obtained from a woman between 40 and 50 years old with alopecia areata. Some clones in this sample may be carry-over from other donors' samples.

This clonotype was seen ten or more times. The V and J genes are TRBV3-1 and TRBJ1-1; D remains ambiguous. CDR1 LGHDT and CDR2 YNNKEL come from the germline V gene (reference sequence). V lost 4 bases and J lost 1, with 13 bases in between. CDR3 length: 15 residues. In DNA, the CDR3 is TGTGCCAGCAGCCGCCGGGCAGGTCCGAACACTGAAGCTTTCTTT. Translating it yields CASSRRAGPNTEAFF.

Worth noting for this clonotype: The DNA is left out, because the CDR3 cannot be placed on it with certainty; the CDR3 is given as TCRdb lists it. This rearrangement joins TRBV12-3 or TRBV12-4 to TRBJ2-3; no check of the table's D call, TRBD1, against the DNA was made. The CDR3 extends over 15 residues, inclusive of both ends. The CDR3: CASSTSQGVTDTQYF.

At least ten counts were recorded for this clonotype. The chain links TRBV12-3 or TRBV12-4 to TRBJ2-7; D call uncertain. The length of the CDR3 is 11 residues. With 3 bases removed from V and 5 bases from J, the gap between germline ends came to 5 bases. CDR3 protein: CASSFVDEQYF. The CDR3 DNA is TGTGCCAGCAGTTTTGTGGACGAGCAGTACTTC.

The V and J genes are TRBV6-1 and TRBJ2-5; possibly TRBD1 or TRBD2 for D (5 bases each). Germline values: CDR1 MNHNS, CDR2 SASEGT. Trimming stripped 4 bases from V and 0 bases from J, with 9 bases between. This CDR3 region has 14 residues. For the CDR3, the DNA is TGTGCCAGCAGTGCGGGGACGTACCAAGAGACCCAGTACTTC. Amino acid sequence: CASSAGTYQETQYF.

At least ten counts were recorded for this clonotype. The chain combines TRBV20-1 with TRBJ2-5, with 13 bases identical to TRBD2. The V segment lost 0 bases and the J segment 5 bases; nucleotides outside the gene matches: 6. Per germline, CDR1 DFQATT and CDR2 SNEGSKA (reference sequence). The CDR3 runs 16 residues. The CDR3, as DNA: TGCAGTGCTAGAGATCCACTAGCGGGGGGGCAGGAGACCCAGTACTTC. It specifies CSARDPLAGGQETQYF.

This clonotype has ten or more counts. As DNA, the CDR3 is TGTGCCAGCAACCCCCTAGCGGGGTACACAGATACGCAGTATTTT. This sequence encodes CASNPLAGYTDTQYF. The chain joins TRBV6-2 or TRBV6-3 to TRBJ2-3, with TRBD2 matching 9 bases. The CDR3 is made up of 15 amino acids. Germline V gene data show CDR1 as MNHEY and CDR2 as SVGEGT. The V segment lost 7 bases and the J segment 2 bases; nucleotides outside the gene matches: 7.

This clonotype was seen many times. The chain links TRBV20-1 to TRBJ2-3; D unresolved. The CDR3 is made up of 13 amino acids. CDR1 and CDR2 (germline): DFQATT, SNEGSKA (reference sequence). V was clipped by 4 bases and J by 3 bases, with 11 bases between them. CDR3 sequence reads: CSANLVNTDTQYF. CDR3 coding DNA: TGCAGTGCTAACCTAGTTAATACAGATACGCAGTATTTT.

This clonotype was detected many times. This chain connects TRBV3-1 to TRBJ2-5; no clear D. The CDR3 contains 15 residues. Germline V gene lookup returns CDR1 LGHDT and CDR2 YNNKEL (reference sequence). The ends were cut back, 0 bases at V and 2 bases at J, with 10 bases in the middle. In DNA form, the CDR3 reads TGTGCCAGCAGCCAAGATCCCAGCAGTCAAGAGACCCAGTACTTC. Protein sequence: CASSQDPSSQETQYF.

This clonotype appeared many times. CDR3 in DNA: TGTGCCAGCAGCTTAGTAGCCGAGCAGTACTTC. Protein: CASSLVAEQYF. The chain recombines TRBV13 with TRBJ2-7; D gene unclear. V was cut by 1 base and J by 6 bases, with 4 bases left in between. The CDR3 contains 11 residues. CDR1 PRHDT and CDR2 FYEKMQ come from the germline V gene (reference sequence). The full variable domain, completed using reference TRBV13 and TRBJ2-7, is AAGVIQSPRHLIKEKRETATLKCYPIPRHDTVYWYQQGPGQDPQFLISFYEKMQSDKGSIPDRFSAQQFSDYHSELNMSSLELGDSALYFCASSLVAEQYFGPGTRLTVT.

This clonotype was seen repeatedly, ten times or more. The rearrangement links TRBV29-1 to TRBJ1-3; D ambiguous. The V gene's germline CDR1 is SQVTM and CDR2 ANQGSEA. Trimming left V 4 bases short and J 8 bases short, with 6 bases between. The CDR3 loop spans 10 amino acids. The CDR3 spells CSVAEDTIYF. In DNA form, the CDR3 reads TGCAGCGTTGCGGAAGACACCATATATTTT.

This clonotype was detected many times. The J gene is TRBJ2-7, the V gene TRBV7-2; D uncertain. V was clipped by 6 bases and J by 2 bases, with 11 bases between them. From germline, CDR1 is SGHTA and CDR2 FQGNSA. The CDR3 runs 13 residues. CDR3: CASSKPGAYEQYF. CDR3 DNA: TGTGCCAGCAGTAAGCCAGGAGCCTACGAGCAGTACTTC.

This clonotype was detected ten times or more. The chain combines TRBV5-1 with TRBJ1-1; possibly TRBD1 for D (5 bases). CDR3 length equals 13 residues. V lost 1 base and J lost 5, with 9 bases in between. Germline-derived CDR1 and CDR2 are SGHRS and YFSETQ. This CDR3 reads CASSLTGVTEAFF. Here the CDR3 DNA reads TGCGCCAGCAGCTTGACAGGCGTAACTGAAGCTTTCTTT.

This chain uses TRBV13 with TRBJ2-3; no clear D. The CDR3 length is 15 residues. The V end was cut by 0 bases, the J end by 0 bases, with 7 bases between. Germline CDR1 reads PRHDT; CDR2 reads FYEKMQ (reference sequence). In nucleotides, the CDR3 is TGTGCCAGCAGCTTAGGACAACTAAGCACAGATACGCAGTATTTT. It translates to CASSLGQLSTDTQYF.

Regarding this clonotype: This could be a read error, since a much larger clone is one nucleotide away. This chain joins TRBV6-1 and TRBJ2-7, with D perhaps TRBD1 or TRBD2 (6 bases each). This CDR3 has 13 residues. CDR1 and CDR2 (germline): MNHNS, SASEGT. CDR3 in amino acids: CATSLGGQDEHYF. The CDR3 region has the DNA TGTGCCACCTCCCTGGGGGGCCAGGACGAGCATTACTTC.